The 12 T cell receptor beta chains below all came from one sample that was sequenced in a study of STAT3 mutations in large granular lymphocyte leukemia. Broader study findings: Every T-cell large granular lymphocyte leukemia patient had at least one immunodominant TCR beta clonotype.

The antigens of these receptors remain unknown. Sequencing used immunoSEQ multiplex PCR; TCRdb keeps in-frame clones, though not all of them. This sample has roughly 22,000 clones; about 95% occur once, and the top ten carry about 6.5%. Sequenced: peripheral blood mononuclear cells. The source of these receptors is a man aged 40-49 years with T-cell large granular lymphocyte leukemia. Some clones in this sample may be carry-over from other donors' samples.

This chain links TRBV10-3 with TRBJ1-2; D possibly corresponds to TRBD1 (6 bases). Germline values: CDR1 ENHRY, CDR2 SYGVKD. This CDR3 region has 15 residues. Trimming took 3 bases from V and 4 from J, leaving 15 bases between them. CDR3: CAISEIGGSGYGYTF. CDR3 DNA sequence: TGTGCCATCAGTGAAATCGGGGGCTCTGGCTATGGCTACACCTTC.

This clone was seen only once. This rearrangement joins TRBV5-1 to TRBJ2-5; D call uncertain. Trimming took off 2 bases at V and 2 bases at J, with 4 bases between the two ends. Germline V gene sequence: CDR1 SGHRS, CDR2 YFSETQ. CDR3 length: 12 amino acids. CDR3 DNA: TGCGCCAGCAGCTTTGGTCAAGAGACCCAGTACTTC. The encoded protein is CASSFGQETQYF. The whole variable domain, remainder taken from reference TRBV5-1 and TRBJ2-5, is KAGVTQTPRYLIKTRGQQVTLSCSPISGHRSVSWYQQTPGQGLQFLFEYFSETQRNKGNFPGRFSGRQFSNSRSEMNVSTLELGDSALYLCASSFGQETQYFGPGTRLLVL.

This clone was picked up a small number of times. The J gene is TRBJ1-2, the V gene TRBV14; D is ambiguous. The V and J ends lost 3 bases and 8 bases respectively, with 19 bases between them. The CDR3 covers 15 residues. CDR1 is SGHDN, CDR2 FVKESK, per germline. The CDR3 region is CASSHRTTTSAGYTF. The CDR3 DNA sequence: TGTGCCAGCAGCCATCGAACGACCACTTCGGCCGGCTACACCTTC.

V gene TRBV6-6 combines with J gene TRBJ2-4, with 7 bases matching TRBD1. With 6 bases clipped from V and 5 bases from J, the junction kept 7 bases outside the gene matches. In germline, CDR1 is MNHNY, CDR2 SVGAGI (reference sequence). The CDR3 has 14 residues. The CDR3 sequence: CASSPRDSQNIQYF. The CDR3 DNA follows: TGTGCCAGCAGCCCCCGGGACAGCCAAAACATTCAGTACTTC.

The J gene is TRBJ2-2, the V gene TRBV5-1; D possibly matches TRBD1 or TRBD2 (5 bases each). CDR3 size: 16 residues. CDR1 and CDR2 (germline): SGHRS, YFSETQ. V was trimmed by 1 base and J by 8 bases, leaving 18 bases between them. The CDR3 reads CASSLNIRGAAGELFF. The CDR3 DNA reads as TGCGCCAGCAGCTTGAATATCAGAGGGGCGGCGGGGGAGCTGTTTTTT.

The V and J genes are TRBV7-6 and TRBJ2-7, with D maybe TRBD1 (6 bases). CDR1 and CDR2 (germline): SGHVS, FNYEAQ. The CDR3 extends over 12 amino acids. V was trimmed by 5 bases and J by 9 bases, leaving 14 bases between them. This CDR3 is CASSTQTGTQYF. CDR3 sequence (DNA): TGTGCCAGCAGCACCCAAACAGGGACGCAGTACTTC.

This chain links TRBV5-4 with TRBJ2-5, with a possible D match to TRBD1 (6 bases). The germline gives CDR1 SGHNT, CDR2 YYREEE (reference sequence). Trimming took off 5 bases at V and 5 bases at J, with 13 bases between the two ends. CDR3 length: 13 residues. This CDR3 reads CASRQGHLETQYF. The CDR3 DNA sequence: TGTGCCAGCAGACAGGGTCATTTGGAGACCCAGTACTTC.

The genes are TRBV7-3 and TRBJ2-1, with 11 bases fitting TRBD2. CDR1 SGHTA and CDR2 FQGTGA come from the germline V gene. The junction had 4 bases not matched to a gene; V was cut back by 2 bases and J by 1 base. The CDR3 extends over 17 amino acids. This CDR3 reads CASSLGSGGVSYNEQFF. The CDR3 nucleotides read TGTGCCAGCAGCTTAGGTAGCGGGGGGGTTTCCTACAATGAGCAGTTCTTC.

This clone was counted a few times. V and J are TRBV7-9 and TRBJ1-3; D unresolved. The V and J ends lost 4 bases and 2 bases respectively, with 12 bases between them. This CDR3 is built from 15 residues. Germline V CDR1 and CDR2: SEHNR, FQNEAQ (reference sequence). CDR3 coding DNA: TGTGCCAGCAGCTCCACGAGGGATCCTGGAAACACCATATATTTT. Protein product: CASSSTRDPGNTIYF.

The chain has TRBV5-1 and TRBJ1-1; 11 positions match TRBD1. V lost 2 bases and J lost 0; bases outside the gene matches: 6. Looked up from germline, CDR1 is SGHRS and CDR2 is YFSETQ. The CDR3 has 17 residues. The CDR3 DNA follows: TGCGCCAGCAGCTTCACGGACAGGGGGCTTATGAACACTGAAGCTTTCTTT. This translates into CASSFTDRGLMNTEAFF.

CDR3 sequence (DNA): TGTGCCAGCAGCCTTCGACAGGGTTCGGCGCAGACCCAGTACTTC. As protein: CASSLRQGSAQTQYF. The V call is TRBV5-4, the J call TRBJ2-5, with 7 positions matching TRBD1. The CDR3 runs 15 residues. The ends lost 4 bases at V and 6 bases at J; junction bases unmatched: 12. Germline V gene data show CDR1 as SGHNT and CDR2 as YYREEE (reference sequence).

The chain recombines TRBV5-1 with TRBJ1-1; 8 bases map to TRBD1. Germline V gene data show CDR1 as SGHRS and CDR2 as YFSETQ. The junction had 5 bases not matched to a gene; V was cut back by 4 bases and J by 3 bases. The CDR3 is made up of 14 amino acids. The CDR3 region is CASSRSTGDTEAFF. The CDR3 nucleotides are TGCGCCAGCAGCCGTTCGACAGGGGACACTGAAGCTTTCTTT.